The 26 T cell receptor beta chains in this list originate from one sample, sequenced in a study of T cells in Graves' hyperthyroidism and ophthalmopathy. The investigators amplified TCR beta CDR3 regions from RNA transcripts. The primer set for the first-round RT-PCR of the TCR CDR3 was HTBI. MiXCR was run by TCRdb on the multiplex PCR reads, yielding one entry per CDR3 protein. The sample yields 300,000 to 500,000 distinct CDR3 sequences, about 14% seen once. The sample was blood. Receptor source: a middle-aged man with Graves' ophthalmopathy.

The gene calls are TRBV19 and TRBJ1-5; D gene uncertain. CDR3 size: 16 residues. Trimming pared 4 bases from V and 2 bases from J, leaving 15 bases between. Germline V gene lookup returns CDR1 LNHDA and CDR2 SQIVND (reference sequence). The CDR3 sequence is CASSTLRRRRNQPQHF. CDR3 bases: TGTGCCAGTAGTACCCTCCGGCGCCGCCGCAATCAGCCCCAGCATTTT.

This clonotype was recorded at least ten times. V usage is TRBV11-2 and J usage is TRBJ2-2, with D perhaps being TRBD1 or TRBD2 (6 bases each). Trimming removed 6 bases at V and 7 bases at J, with 18 bases between. Germline CDR1 is SGHAT and CDR2 is FQNNGV. The CDR3 covers 15 residues. Written as DNA, the CDR3 is TGTGCCAGCAGTCCCAGGGGTCTAGCGAGCGGGGAGCTGTTTTTT. It is translated as CASSPRGLASGELFF.

Ten or more counts support this clonotype. The chain couples TRBV5-1 to TRBJ2-3; 11 positions match TRBD2. Germline loops: CDR1 SGHRS, CDR2 YFSETQ. The CDR3 is 19 residues long. The junction had 13 bases not matched to a gene; V was cut back by 4 bases and J by 0 bases. The CDR3 is CASSHRGLAGPASTDTQYF. CDR3 coding DNA: TGCGCCAGCAGCCACCGTGGACTAGCGGGCCCAGCTAGCACAGATACGCAGTATTTT.

The chain couples TRBV19 to TRBJ2-3; D may correspond to TRBD1 or TRBD2 (5 bases each). Germline V CDR1 and CDR2: LNHDA, SQIVND (reference sequence). The germline V and J ends were trimmed by 7 bases and 4 bases, with 18 bases remaining between them. This CDR3 comprises 15 residues. CDR3 in DNA: TGTGCCAGTAATCCGTTTGGGGGTCGTCCAGATACGCAGTATTTT. This codes for CASNPFGGRPDTQYF.

This clonotype came up many times. The chain has TRBV12-3 or TRBV12-4 and TRBJ2-4; a possible D gene is TRBD2 (5 bases). The CDR3 length is 14 residues. The ends were cut back, 7 bases at V and 5 bases at J, with 15 bases in the middle. DNA for the CDR3: TGTGCCAGCACCCTAAGAGGGTACGAAAACATTCAGTACTTC. Amino acids: CASTLRGYENIQYF.

In this sample, this clonotype turned up many times. The chain links TRBV18 to TRBJ2-3, with a weak D call TRBD1 (6 bases). With 6 bases removed from V and 1 base from J, the gap between germline ends came to 17 bases. The CDR3 totals 16 residues. CDR1 KGHSH and CDR2 LQKENI come from the germline V gene. CDR3 in DNA: TGTGCCAGCTCTCAAACCCAGGGGCTAGGCACAGATACGCAGTATTTT. This encodes CASSQTQGLGTDTQYF.

Turning to this clonotype: A much larger clone differs from this one at a single base, so this may be a read error. This rearrangement joins TRBV2 to TRBJ2-5, with D possibly matching TRBD1 (6 bases). This CDR3 spans 14 amino acids. Germline loops: CDR1 SNHLY, CDR2 FYNNEI. The CDR3 region is CASSDPDRQEAQYF. The CDR3, as DNA: TGTGCCAGCAGTGACCCAGACAGGCAAGAGGCCCAGTACTTC.

This clonotype was seen at least ten times. In DNA, the CDR3 is TGTGCCAGCAGGACACTAGTTCGGTCCTACAATGAGCAGTTCTTC. It is translated as CASRTLVRSYNEQFF. The V call is TRBV27, the J call TRBJ2-1, with D possibly TRBD2 on 5 matching bases. The ends were cut back, 6 bases at V and 1 base at J, with 13 bases in the middle. The germline V gene encodes CDR1 MNHEY and CDR2 SMNVEV (reference sequence). The CDR3 totals 15 residues.

The table lists this clonotype with many counts. This chain connects TRBV11-2 to TRBJ2-3; D remains ambiguous. The CDR3 runs to 16 residues. The V and J ends lost 3 bases and 4 bases respectively, with 17 bases between them. Germline lookup yields CDR1 SGHAT and CDR2 FQNNGV. DNA of the CDR3: TGTGCCAGCAGCTTTCTTGACAACCTCTTTGCAGATACGCAGTATTTT. Residues: CASSFLDNLFADTQYF. Combining the CDR3 with reference TRBV11-2 and TRBJ2-3 gives the whole variable domain EAGVAQSPRYKIIEKRQSVAFWCNPISGHATLYWYQQILGQGPKLLIQFQNNGVVDDSQLPKDRFSAERLKGVDSTLKIQPAKLEDSAVYLCASSFLDNLFADTQYFGPGTRLTVL.

This clonotype was recorded at least ten times. The V and J genes are TRBV19 and TRBJ2-1, with 15 bases aligning to TRBD2. The CDR3 sequence is 19 residues long. The ends lost 4 bases at V and 9 bases at J; junction bases unmatched: 16. Germline V gene data show CDR1 as LNHDA and CDR2 as SQIVND (reference sequence). The CDR3 DNA sequence: TGTGCCAGTAGTAAGGGACTAGCGGGAGGACCTCCCAGGGACAGTGAGCAGTTCTTC. Amino acid sequence: CASSKGLAGGPPRDSEQFF. The complete variable domain, with remaining parts taken from reference TRBV19 and TRBJ2-1, reads DGGITQSPKYLFRKEGQNVTLSCEQNLNHDAMYWYRQDPGQGLRLIYYSQIVNDFQKGDIAEGYSVSREKKESFPLTVTSAQKNPTAFYLCASSKGLAGGPPRDSEQFFGPGTRLTVL.

This clonotype occurred a few times. The chain uses TRBV25-1 and TRBJ2-4; D ambiguous. Trimming removed 2 bases from V and 2 bases from J, with 7 bases in between. The CDR3 extends over 14 amino acids. Germline V gives CDR1 MGHDK, CDR2 SYGVNS. CDR3 sequence reads: CASSEPHTKNIQYF. As DNA, the CDR3 is TGTGCCAGCAGTGAACCCCATACCAAAAACATTCAGTACTTC. Full variable domain (outside the CDR3, taken from reference TRBV25-1 and TRBJ2-4): EADIYQTPRYLVIGTGKKITLECSQTMGHDKMYWYQQDPGMELHLIHYSYGVNSTEKGDLSSESTVSRIRTEHFPLTLESARPSHTSQYLCASSEPHTKNIQYFGAGTRLSVL.

The sample holds a few counts of this clonotype. This sequence joins TRBV6-1 and TRBJ1-2; weak D call: TRBD1 (5 bases). The CDR3 runs to 15 residues. V was cut by 3 bases and J by 2 bases, with 13 bases left in between. CDR1 and CDR2 (germline): MNHNS, SASEGT. The CDR3 bases are TGTGCCAGCAGTGACGGTAGGGGCTGGAACTATGGCTACACCTTC. Translation: CASSDGRGWNYGYTF.

This clonotype was observed many times. The gene calls are TRBV2 and TRBJ2-7; 7 bases match TRBD2. The V and J ends lost 5 bases and 3 bases, in that order; junction bases with no gene match: 13. This CDR3 is 16 amino acids long. Germline V CDR1 and CDR2: SNHLY, FYNNEI. The CDR3 here is CASSLIPGTTSYEQYF. Here the CDR3 DNA reads TGTGCCAGCAGTCTCATTCCCGGGACTACAAGCTACGAGCAGTACTTC.

Ten or more counts support this clonotype. The rearrangement joins TRBV2 to TRBJ2-7; 10 bases fit TRBD2. With V trimmed by 2 bases and J by 3 bases, 4 bases remained unmatched. Looked up from germline, CDR1 is SNHLY and CDR2 is FYNNEI. The CDR3 covers 15 residues. The CDR3 coding sequence is TGTGCCAGCAGTGAAATCCGGACTAGCGGCTACGAGCAGTACTTC. Its protein product is CASSEIRTSGYEQYF. The variable domain in full, with the rest retrieved from reference TRBV2 and TRBJ2-7, is EPEVTQTPSHQVTQMGQEVILRCVPISNHLYFYWYRQILGQKVEFLVSFYNNEISEKSEIFDDQFSVERPDGSNFTLKIRSTKLEDSAMYFCASSEIRTSGYEQYFGPGTRLTVT.

In this sample, this clonotype turned up many times. This chain links TRBV20-1 with TRBJ2-7; TRBD2 is a possible D gene (5 bases). This CDR3 region has 12 residues. Germline V gene data show CDR1 as DFQATT and CDR2 as SNEGSKA (reference sequence). Between the trimmed V and J ends, which lost 3 bases and 6 bases, there was a span of 12 bases. In nucleotides, the CDR3 is TGCAGTGCTAGCGGAGGCGCCTCCGAGCAGTACTTC. Translating it yields CSASGGASEQYF.

Many counts were recorded for this clonotype. This chain joins TRBV2 and TRBJ1-6; maybe TRBD1 (5 bases). The CDR3 contains 15 residues. V lost 6 bases, J lost 8 bases, and 17 bases lay in between. Germline assignment: CDR1 SNHLY and CDR2 FYNNEI. The CDR3 DNA is TGTGCCAGCAGCGCTACAGCTTCGGGGGATTCACCCCTCCACTTT. Translating it yields CASSATASGDSPLHF.

The V call is TRBV2, the J call TRBJ2-1; D remains unclear. CDR3 length: 13 amino acids. The V end was cut by 8 bases, the J end by 5 bases, with 13 bases between. The germline V gene has CDR1 SNHLY and CDR2 FYNNEI. The CDR3: CASGVWQNNEQFF. CDR3 DNA sequence: TGTGCCAGCGGTGTGTGGCAGAACAATGAGCAGTTCTTC. Full variable domain (rest looked up from reference TRBV2 and TRBJ2-1): EPEVTQTPSHQVTQMGQEVILRCVPISNHLYFYWYRQILGQKVEFLVSFYNNEISEKSEIFDDQFSVERPDGSNFTLKIRSTKLEDSAMYFCASGVWQNNEQFFGPGTRLTVL.

This clonotype came up a few times. The genes are TRBV10-3 and TRBJ2-7, with TRBD1 as a possible D gene (6 bases). Germline V gene lookup returns CDR1 ENHRY and CDR2 SYGVKD. The CDR3 is 14 amino acids. V lost 2 bases and J 2 bases, leaving 10 bases between the germline ends. The CDR3 reads CAISEGGLTYEQYF. The CDR3 DNA follows: TGTGCCATCAGTGAGGGGGGCTTGACCTACGAGCAGTACTTC.

This clonotype was recorded at least ten times. The V gene is TRBV12-3 or TRBV12-4, the J gene TRBJ2-1; TRBD2 matches 9 bases. The CDR3 extends over 15 amino acids. Trimming took 3 bases from V and 7 from J; bases not matched to a gene: 7. The CDR3 DNA sequence: TGTGCCAGCAGTTTGGCGGGAGGGCCCCTAAATGAGCAGTTCTTC. Translating gives CASSLAGGPLNEQFF.

This clonotype came up many times. The CDR3, as DNA: TGTGCCACCAGCCGGGACATGAATTCACCCCTCCACTTT. Its translation: CATSRDMNSPLHF. J is TRBJ1-6 and V is TRBV24-1, with D possibly TRBD1 on 6 matching bases. Trimming removed 7 bases at V and 7 bases at J, with 10 bases between. The CDR3 spans 13 residues. The germline V gene encodes CDR1 KGHDR and CDR2 SFDVKD.

This rearrangement joins TRBV28 to TRBJ1-4; no reliable D call. The V end lost 3 bases, the J end lost 6 bases, and 14 bases lay between the germline ends. This CDR3 has 15 residues. The germline V gene encodes CDR1 MDHEN and CDR2 SYDVKM. The CDR3, as DNA: TGTGCCAGCAGTTTCGTCCAGGATAAGGATGAAAAACTGTTTTTT. It codes for CASSFVQDKDEKLFF.

This clonotype was seen only a few times. This chain uses TRBV20-1 with TRBJ2-7; perhaps TRBD1 as D (6 bases). This CDR3 has 13 amino acids. V dropped 3 bases and J dropped 2 bases, with 11 bases sitting between them. Germline CDR1 and CDR2: DFQATT and SNEGSKA (reference sequence). The CDR3 DNA follows: TGCAGTGCTAGTGGGACAACACCCTACGAGCAGTACTTC. Translated, it gives CSASGTTPYEQYF.

The sample holds many counts of this clonotype. The CDR3 DNA follows: TGTGCCAGCAGCCCTAGGCAGCTGGCGGAGACCCAGTACTTC. Its translation is CASSPRQLAETQYF. This sequence joins TRBV12-3 or TRBV12-4 and TRBJ2-5; D is uncertain. The CDR3 has 14 amino acids. The V and J ends lost 6 bases and 5 bases respectively, with 16 bases between them.

The V and J genes are TRBV18 and TRBJ1-5; no clear D gene. Germline CDR1 reads KGHSH; CDR2 reads LQKENI. V was clipped by 8 bases and J by 4 bases, with 24 bases between them. The CDR3 is made up of 17 amino acids. The CDR3 DNA sequence: TGTGCCAGCCTCCCCCCGCAGGTACCCGGGGTTAATCAGCCCCAGCATTTT. Translation gives CASLPPQVPGVNQPQHF.

This clonotype was recorded a few times. This sequence joins TRBV4-1 and TRBJ2-1; D not resolved. The CDR3 runs 11 residues. V was cut by 10 bases and J by 5 bases, with 9 bases left in between. Per the germline V gene, CDR1 is MGHRA and CDR2 is YSYEKL. The CDR3 is CAIVRNNEQFF. CDR3 nucleotide sequence: TGCGCCATCGTTAGGAACAATGAGCAGTTCTTC.

This clonotype was seen more than once but under ten times. V usage is TRBV19 and J usage is TRBJ2-7, with D uncertain. CDR1 is LNHDA, CDR2 SQIVND, per germline (reference sequence). The V end lost 3 bases, the J end lost 2 bases, and 11 bases lay between the germline ends. CDR3 length: 14 amino acids. The DNA of the CDR3 is TGTGCCAGTAGTATCACTCCAAGCACCTACGAGCAGTACTTC. This codes for CASSITPSTYEQYF.